These 10 T cell receptor beta chains were all obtained from the same sample, sequenced in a study of blood T cells in healthy people across ages. A second PCR of 7 to 11 cycles used a sample-barcoded 5' primer and a J-beta primer mix. Each CDR3 protein is one row after TCRdb ran MiXCR on the 5' RACE reads. Found here are roughly 800,000 distinct CDR3 sequences, about 55% of them singletons; the top ten hold around 41%. What was sequenced was blood. The receptors were gathered from a man at least 80 years old in good health.

In its sample, this clonotype was seen a few times. The chain combines TRBV4-2 with TRBJ2-1; D is possibly TRBD2 (6 bases). V was pared by 0 bases and J by 0 bases, with 12 bases between. The CDR3 length is 17 residues. Germline V lookup: CDR1 LGHNA, CDR2 YNFKEQ. For the CDR3, the DNA is TGTGCCAGCAGCCAAGACCCGGACTACAGCTCCTACAATGAGCAGTTCTTC. Translating it yields CASSQDPDYSSYNEQFF.

This clonotype was counted between two and nine times. The rearrangement links TRBV20-1 to TRBJ2-6; D possibly corresponds to TRBD2 (6 bases). V was shortened by 0 bases and J by 1 base, with 7 bases between the two germline ends. This CDR3 has 15 amino acids. Germline V gene data show CDR1 as DFQATT and CDR2 as SNEGSKA (reference sequence). CDR3 loop: CSARDGGSGANVLTF. As DNA, the CDR3 is TGCAGTGCTAGAGACGGGGGTTCTGGGGCCAACGTCCTGACTTTC.

The chain links TRBV6-6 to TRBJ1-1; TRBD1 might be the D (5 bases). The ends were cut back, 6 bases at V and 1 base at J, with 12 bases in the middle. In germline, CDR1 is MNHNY, CDR2 SVGAGI (reference sequence). This CDR3 has 14 amino acids. CDR3 sequence: CASRRQSKNTEAFF. The CDR3 DNA is TGTGCCAGCAGAAGACAGTCCAAGAACACTGAAGCTTTCTTT.

The chain carries TRBV6-5 and TRBJ1-4; perhaps TRBD1 as D (6 bases). The CDR3 is 14 residues long. Germline V gene data show CDR1 as MNHEY and CDR2 as SVGAGI. The ends were cut back, 7 bases at V and 10 bases at J, with 19 bases in the middle. As DNA, the CDR3 is TGTGCCAGCATCGATGGGACACCCCGTGGAAAACTGTTTTTT. Protein: CASIDGTPRGKLFF.

The CDR3 reads CASSIRLAGLSITYNEQFF. The CDR3 nucleotides are TGTGCCAGTAGTATAAGACTAGCGGGCCTATCAATCACCTACAATGAGCAGTTCTTC. The rearrangement joins TRBV19 to TRBJ2-1; TRBD2 agrees at 10 bases. The germline V gene has CDR1 LNHDA and CDR2 SQIVND (reference sequence). The junction had 12 bases not matched to a gene; V was cut back by 2 bases and J by 2 bases. CDR3 length equals 19 residues.

The sample holds a few counts of this clonotype. V usage is TRBV5-1 and J usage is TRBJ2-5, with D perhaps TRBD1 (5 bases). V was cut by 1 base and J by 1 base, with 17 bases left in between. CDR1 SGHRS and CDR2 YFSETQ come from the germline V gene. CDR3 length equals 17 residues. Written as DNA, the CDR3 is TGCGCCAGCAGCTTGCCTACGACAGCCAGTTCCCAAGAGACCCAGTACTTC. Amino acids: CASSLPTTASSQETQYF.

This clonotype was counted between two and nine times. The rearrangement links TRBV20-1 to TRBJ2-3; TRBD2 aligns across 7 bases. Per germline, CDR1 DFQATT and CDR2 SNEGSKA (reference sequence). Trimming took 3 bases from V and 14 from J; bases not matched to a gene: 17. The CDR3 has 14 residues. The CDR3 protein is CSARAPSGAGYAYF. The CDR3 bases are TGCAGTGCTAGGGCCCCTAGCGGAGCAGGCTACGCGTATTTT.

The rearrangement uses TRBV27 and TRBJ2-7; 8 positions agree with TRBD1. The junction had 10 bases not matched to a gene; V was cut back by 5 bases and J by 4 bases. Per the germline V gene, CDR1 is MNHEY and CDR2 is SMNVEV (reference sequence). This CDR3 spans 15 amino acids. This CDR3 reads CASSPLGQVIYEQYF. CDR3 sequence (DNA): TGTGCCAGCAGTCCCTTGGGACAGGTGATATACGAGCAGTACTTC.

The chain carries TRBV20-1 and TRBJ2-3; 14 positions agree with TRBD2. The CDR3 totals 17 residues. CDR1 is DFQATT and CDR2 is SNEGSKA in the germline V gene (reference sequence). V shed 3 bases, J shed 14 bases, and the junction held 19 bases outside the gene matches. The CDR3 reads CSASDIPGLAGARYAYF. The CDR3 DNA sequence: TGCAGTGCTAGTGATATCCCGGGACTAGCGGGAGCCAGATACGCGTATTTT.

This clonotype was detected a few times. The CDR3 is CASSLAAGKLETQYF. The CDR3 DNA follows: TGCGCCAGCAGCTTGGCGGCAGGGAAACTGGAGACCCAGTACTTC. The chain links TRBV5-1 to TRBJ2-5, with a tentative D call TRBD1 (5 bases). V was pared by 0 bases and J by 5 bases, with 14 bases between. The CDR3 consists of 15 residues. The germline V gene encodes CDR1 SGHRS and CDR2 YFSETQ.